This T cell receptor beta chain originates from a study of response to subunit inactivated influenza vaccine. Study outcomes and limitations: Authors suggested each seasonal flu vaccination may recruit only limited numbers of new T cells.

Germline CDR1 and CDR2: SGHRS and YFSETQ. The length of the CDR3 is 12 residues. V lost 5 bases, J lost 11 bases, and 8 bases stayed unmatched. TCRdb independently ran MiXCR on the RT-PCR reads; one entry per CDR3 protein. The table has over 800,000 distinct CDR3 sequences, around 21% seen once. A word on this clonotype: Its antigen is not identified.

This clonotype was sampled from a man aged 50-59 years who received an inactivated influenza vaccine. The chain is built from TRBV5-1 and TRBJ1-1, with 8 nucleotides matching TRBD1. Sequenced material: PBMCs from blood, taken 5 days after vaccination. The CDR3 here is CASRGTGEWAFF. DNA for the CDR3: TGCGCCAGCAGAGGGACAGGCGAATGGGCTTTCTTT.